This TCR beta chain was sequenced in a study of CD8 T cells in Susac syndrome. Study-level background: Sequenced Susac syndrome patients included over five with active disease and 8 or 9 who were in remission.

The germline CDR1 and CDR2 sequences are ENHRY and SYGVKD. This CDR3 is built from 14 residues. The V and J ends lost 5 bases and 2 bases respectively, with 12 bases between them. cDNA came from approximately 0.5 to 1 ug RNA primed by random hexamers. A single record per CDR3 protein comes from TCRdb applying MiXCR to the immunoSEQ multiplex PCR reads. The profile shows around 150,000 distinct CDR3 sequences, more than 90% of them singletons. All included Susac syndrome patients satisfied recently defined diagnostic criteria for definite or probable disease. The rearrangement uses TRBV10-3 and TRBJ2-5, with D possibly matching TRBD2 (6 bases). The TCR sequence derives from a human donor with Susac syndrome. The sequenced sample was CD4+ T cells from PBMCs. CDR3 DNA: TGTGCCATCAGTCCGGGAGCCCGTCAAGAGACCCAGTACTTC. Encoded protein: CAISPGARQETQYF.